These T cell receptor beta chains were read from a single sample in a study of blood T cells in healthy people across ages. TCRdb itself ran the 5' RACE reads through MiXCR, one entry per CDR3 protein. The data contain 550,000 to 650,000 distinct CDR3 sequences, about 30% of them singletons. Sequencing was done on a sample of blood. The receptors were sampled from a woman of 80 years or more in good health. The CDR3 runs from the conserved cysteine through the conserved F or W. Fields, in order: J gene, V gene, CDR3 length, CDR3 protein.

j_gene: TRBJ2-3
v_gene: TRBV6-1
len: 14
CDR3aa: CASGSTYRTDTQYF

j_gene: TRBJ2-5
v_gene: TRBV12-3/TRBV12-4
len: 16
CDR3aa: CASSLVGGAEYNEQYF

j_gene: TRBJ1-1
v_gene: TRBV4-1
len: 14
CDR3aa: CASSQVVWNTEAFF

j_gene: TRBJ1-4
v_gene: TRBV29-1
len: 12
CDR3aa: CSVARDNEKLFF

j_gene: TRBJ2-7
v_gene: TRBV7-9
len: 15
CDR3aa: CASSLLQGVRGEQYF

j_gene: TRBJ2-3
v_gene: TRBV20-1
len: 17
CDR3aa: CSARDRESGSIADTQYF

j_gene: TRBJ2-2
v_gene: TRBV28
len: 17
CDR3aa: CASSFNPGPGLTGELFF

j_gene: TRBJ2-2
v_gene: TRBV11-2
len: 17
CDR3aa: CASSLGQGALNTGELFF

j_gene: TRBJ2-2
v_gene: TRBV28
len: 14
CDR3aa: CASTPGGYTGELFF

j_gene: TRBJ1-2
v_gene: TRBV7-2
len: 14
CDR3aa: CASSWRPGDGGYTF

j_gene: TRBJ2-5
v_gene: TRBV20-1
len: 14
CDR3aa: CSASKQEYQETQYF

j_gene: TRBJ1-2
v_gene: TRBV21-1
len: 13
CDR3aa: CASEIRLNYGYTF

j_gene: TRBJ2-5
v_gene: TRBV7-9
len: 15
CDR3aa: CASSPSGRGQETQYF

j_gene: TRBJ1-5
v_gene: TRBV7-2
len: 13
CDR3aa: CASSFSINQPQHF

j_gene: TRBJ1-2
v_gene: TRBV20-1
len: 15
CDR3aa: CSARAAMAALGGYTF

j_gene: TRBJ1-1
v_gene: TRBV19
len: 12
CDR3aa: CASKWQGTEAFF

j_gene: TRBJ2-2
v_gene: TRBV7-6
len: 16
CDR3aa: CASSMRLAGNTGELFF

j_gene: TRBJ2-3
v_gene: TRBV20-1
len: 16
CDR3aa: CSARARDLPPGDTQYF

j_gene: TRBJ2-2
v_gene: TRBV6-5
len: 16
CDR3aa: CASSYGLQGRTGELFF

j_gene: TRBJ1-1
v_gene: TRBV18
len: 12
CDR3aa: CASSPPAGEAFF

j_gene: TRBJ2-1
v_gene: TRBV7-9
len: 16
CDR3aa: CASRTTGQGGNNEQFF

j_gene: TRBJ2-3
v_gene: TRBV20-1
len: 14
CDR3aa: CSARGAGGPRTQYF

j_gene: TRBJ1-5
v_gene: TRBV28
len: 18
CDR3aa: CASSYSWRGPYSNQPQHF

j_gene: TRBJ2-4
v_gene: TRBV7-2
len: 12
CDR3aa: CASSLWQDIQYF